This TCR beta chain came from a study of low-dose radiotherapy and immunotherapy resistance in tumors. The wider study: Every two weeks, cyclophosphamide 200 mg/m2 was infused one day before radiation plus immunotherapy.

Time point reported: after trial treatment. Regarding treatment: LDRT plus nivolumab, ipilimumab, low-dose cyclophosphamide and aspirin (RACIN trial). Patients who could take part had advanced solid tumors with no tumor-infiltrating lymphocytes. This clonotype showed up many times. TRAV- and TRBV-specific primers, spanning alpha and beta chains, primed first-strand cDNA. Over around 19 PCR cycles, TCRs were amplified from a constant-region primer and V-primer adapter. TCRdb reanalysed the reads using MiXCR and keeps one entry per CDR3 protein. The data show tens of thousands of distinct CDR3 sequences, with less than 20% seen just once and less than 1.5% held by the top ten. Trimming took 6 bases from V and 3 from J, leaving 9 bases between them. Germline V gene sequence: CDR1 MNHNS, CDR2 SASEGT. There are 13 residues in the CDR3.

Sample: PBMCs, taken after low-dose radiotherapy plus immunotherapy. This sequence originates from a male donor with prostate cancer. The chain is built from TRBV6-1 and TRBJ1-5, with a tentative D call TRBD1 (5 bases). The CDR3 region is CASRRQNNQPQHF. CDR3 in DNA: TGTGCCAGCAGACGACAGAACAATCAGCCCCAGCATTTT.